This paragraph reports one TCR beta chain. Its target is unknown. TCR beta cDNA libraries included unique molecular identifiers. From around 1 to 10 million T cells, 400,000 to 550,000 cDNA molecules were obtained. TCRdb analysed the PCR reads with MiXCR anew, one entry per CDR3 protein. The sample shows hundreds of thousands of distinct CDR3 sequences, roughly 27% of them seen only once. This entry is derived from a study of post-analysis software for immune sequencing data. At the level of the study: The cohort encompassed relapsing-remitting, secondary progressive and progressive-relapsing multiple sclerosis disease courses.

The germline gives CDR1 ENHRY, CDR2 SYGVKD. The CDR3 has 14 amino acids. Trimming took off 4 bases at V and 2 bases at J, with 9 bases between the two ends. Regarding the study as a whole: There was significantly lower normalized Chao1 diversity in multiple sclerosis patients than in controls. F-measure co-clustering was strong for batch-matched samples. The five TRBV segments detected at higher frequency in patients than in controls included TRBV5-6, TRBV5-1 and TRBV20-1.

The chain uses TRBV10-3 and TRBJ2-1, with a weak D call TRBD1 (6 bases). The receptor was derived from a girl between 5 and 17 years old with multiple sclerosis. The sequencing sample was made of blood. The CDR3 loop reads CAISGGTTYNEQFF. CDR3 nucleotides: TGTGCCATCAGTGGGGGGACAACCTACAATGAGCAGTTCTTC.